Shown below are 23 T cell receptor beta chains from a single sample sequenced in a study of shared clonotypes between healthy human individuals. Assay: immunoSEQ multiplex PCR; the TCRdb copy retains only in-frame clones and omits some. The data contain more than 1,200,000 clones, approximately 98.5% of them singletons. Sequenced input: naive CD4+ T cells sorted from blood. Subset defined: CD45RA+ positively selected. These receptor sequences come from a young man in good health.

The rearrangement links TRBV21-1 to TRBJ1-2. TRBV21-1 is annotated as a pseudogene. The CDR3 runs 14 residues. The CDR3 reads CASSKAMHNYGYTF. CDR3 DNA sequence: TGTGCCAGCAGCAAAGCTATGCATAACTATGGCTACACCTTC.

The chain couples TRBV5-6 to TRBJ2-7; D gene uncertain. Germline assignment: CDR1 SGHDT and CDR2 YYEEEE. Between the trimmed V and J ends, which lost 5 bases and 2 bases, there was a span of 8 bases. The CDR3 runs to 12 residues. The CDR3 DNA is TGTGCCAGCAGTTCGATGCCCTACGAGCAGTACTTC. Protein sequence: CASSSMPYEQYF.

V is TRBV10-3 and J is TRBJ1-2, with D tentatively TRBD1 (5 bases). This CDR3 is built from 14 residues. Germline V CDR1 and CDR2: ENHRY, SYGVKD. Trimming left V 0 bases short and J 4 bases short, with 9 bases between. CDR3 DNA sequence: TGTGCCATCAGTGAGTCTAGGCAGGGCTATGGCTACACCTTC. Its protein is CAISESRQGYGYTF.

This sequence joins TRBV5-1 and TRBJ2-1; D is possibly TRBD2 (6 bases). Germline loops: CDR1 SGHRS, CDR2 YFSETQ. This CDR3 region has 14 residues. Trimming stripped 0 bases from V and 8 bases from J, with 12 bases between. The CDR3 region is CASSLGAGTDEQFF. The CDR3 DNA follows: TGCGCCAGCAGCTTGGGGGCGGGAACGGATGAGCAGTTCTTC.

This clone has a single count. The chain has TRBV14 and TRBJ1-1, with TRBD1 matching 7 bases. V dropped 0 bases and J dropped 4; count of bases not matched to a gene: 5. Germline lookup yields CDR1 SGHDN and CDR2 FVKESK. The CDR3 length is 15 residues. The CDR3 DNA is TGTGCCAGCAGCCAAGAGACAGGGTGGGGCACTGAAGCTTTCTTT. It yields the protein CASSQETGWGTEAFF.

The chain has TRBV4-3 and TRBJ2-7; 7 bases agree with TRBD1. Germline lookup yields CDR1 LGHNA and CDR2 YSLEER. There are 14 residues in the CDR3. Germline trimming cut 3 bases from V and 4 bases from J; bases unmatched to any gene: 6. DNA for the CDR3: TGCGCCAGCAGCCACCTGAGGGGGCCGTACGAGCAGTACTTC. This gives the protein CASSHLRGPYEQYF.

To note about this clone: The same CDR3 can be traced to other DNA sequences in this sample. The rearrangement links TRBV19 to TRBJ2-3; no firm D call. The CDR3 covers 13 residues. Germline CDR1 is LNHDA and CDR2 is SQIVND (reference sequence). Deletions cut 5 bases from V and 1 base from J, with 7 bases between. The CDR3 DNA reads as TGTGCCAGTAGTCCCGGCCGCACAGATACGCAGTATTTT. It specifies CASSPGRTDTQYF. The full variable domain, rest sourced from reference TRBV19 and TRBJ2-3, is DGGITQSPKYLFRKEGQNVTLSCEQNLNHDAMYWYRQDPGQGLRLIYYSQIVNDFQKGDIAEGYSVSREKKESFPLTVTSAQKNPTAFYLCASSPGRTDTQYFGPGTRLTVL.

V is TRBV2 and J is TRBJ2-7; 8 bases align to TRBD2. There are 14 residues in the CDR3. Germline CDR1 and CDR2: SNHLY and FYNNEI. V lost 4 bases and J lost 2; bases outside the gene matches: 4. CDR3: CASSGSGGTYEQYF. DNA of the CDR3: TGTGCCAGCAGTGGCAGCGGGGGAACCTACGAGCAGTACTTC. Full variable domain (missing parts from reference TRBV2 and TRBJ2-7): EPEVTQTPSHQVTQMGQEVILRCVPISNHLYFYWYRQILGQKVEFLVSFYNNEISEKSEIFDDQFSVERPDGSNFTLKIRSTKLEDSAMYFCASSGSGGTYEQYFGPGTRLTVT.

The chain combines TRBV19 with TRBJ2-3, with D unclear. CDR1 and CDR2 (germline): LNHDA, SQIVND (reference sequence). Trimming removed 3 bases from V and 6 bases from J, with 10 bases in between. CDR3 length: 13 residues. The CDR3 DNA reads TGTGCCAGTAGTATCAAGGTCGTGGATACGCAGTATTTT. Translating it yields CASSIKVVDTQYF.

The rearrangement joins TRBV29-1 to TRBJ2-2; D is uncertain. Germline V lookup: CDR1 SQVTM, CDR2 ANQGSEA. V lost 4 bases and J lost 3, with 9 bases in between. The CDR3 loop spans 13 amino acids. The CDR3 reads CSVVPDDTGELFF. The CDR3 DNA is TGCAGCGTTGTCCCAGACGACACCGGGGAGCTGTTTTTT.

This clone was seen more than once but under ten times. The chain employs TRBV11-2 and TRBJ1-5; no firm D call. The germline V gene has CDR1 SGHAT and CDR2 FQNNGV. Trimming left V 5 bases short and J 9 bases short, with 14 bases between. CDR3 length: 13 residues. CDR3 loop: CASSDGPAGPQHF. The DNA of the CDR3 is TGTGCCAGCAGCGACGGCCCCGCTGGGCCCCAGCATTTT. The variable domain in full, completed from reference TRBV11-2 and TRBJ1-5, reads EAGVAQSPRYKIIEKRQSVAFWCNPISGHATLYWYQQILGQGPKLLIQFQNNGVVDDSQLPKDRFSAERLKGVDSTLKIQPAKLEDSAVYLCASSDGPAGPQHFGDGTRLSIL.

This rearrangement joins TRBV11-2 to TRBJ2-7, with a tentative D call TRBD1 (5 bases). Trimming pared 1 base from V and 4 bases from J, leaving 11 bases between. The CDR3 has 14 amino acids. CDR1 and CDR2 from the germline V gene are SGHAT and FQNNGV. As DNA, the CDR3 is TGTGCCAGCAGCTTAGTAAGGGGTTTTTACGAGCAGTACTTC. Translating it yields CASSLVRGFYEQYF.

The rearrangement uses TRBV5-4 and TRBJ2-7, with D maybe TRBD2 (7 bases). The CDR3 runs 14 residues. Germline V gives CDR1 SGHNT, CDR2 YYREEE (reference sequence). V was trimmed by 3 bases and J by 3 bases, leaving 13 bases between them. The CDR3 sequence is CASSSRGAYYEQYF. DNA of the CDR3: TGTGCCAGCAGCTCCCGGGGGGCATACTACGAGCAGTACTTC.

The gene calls are TRBV15 and TRBJ1-1, with D perhaps TRBD1 (5 bases). Trimming stripped 1 base from V and 8 bases from J, with 17 bases between. The CDR3 sequence is 15 residues long. Germline V lookup: CDR1 LNHNV, CDR2 YYDKDF (reference sequence). The CDR3 bases are TGTGCCACCAGCAGAGCGGACAACTTGAGGGGAGAAGCTTTCTTT. Its protein product is CATSRADNLRGEAFF.

Turning to this clone: Other DNA sequences in the sample encode the same CDR3. The rearrangement uses TRBV6-1 and TRBJ1-1, with D possibly TRBD1 on 6 matching bases. CDR3 length equals 13 residues. Germline CDR1 and CDR2: MNHNS and SASEGT. V was clipped by 4 bases and J by 0 bases, with 6 bases between them. The CDR3 loop is CASSGTVNTEAFF. In DNA, the CDR3 is TGTGCCAGCAGTGGGACAGTGAACACTGAAGCTTTCTTT.

This clone was observed once. The J gene is TRBJ2-3, the V gene TRBV4-1, with TRBD2 identical over 12 bases. The CDR3 covers 18 residues. The V segment lost 7 bases and the J segment 0 bases; nucleotides outside the gene matches: 11. Germline V gene sequence: CDR1 MGHRA, CDR2 YSYEKL. The CDR3 is CASTTLAGGPTSTDTQYF. The CDR3 DNA reads TGCGCCAGCACCACACTAGCGGGAGGACCCACTAGCACAGATACGCAGTATTTT.

The genes are TRBV6-1 and TRBJ2-7; 7 nucleotides agree with TRBD1. Germline V gene data show CDR1 as MNHNS and CDR2 as SASEGT. V lost 6 bases to trimming and J lost 2 bases; unmatched junction nucleotides: 4. The CDR3 covers 13 residues. Written as DNA, the CDR3 is TGTGCCAGCAGGAGGGACAGAACCTACGAGCAGTACTTC. Translated, it gives CASRRDRTYEQYF.

V gene TRBV11-2 combines with J gene TRBJ1-2; D perhaps matches TRBD1 (6 bases). The CDR3 loop spans 15 amino acids. V was shortened by 5 bases and J by 4 bases, with 17 bases between the two germline ends. Germline lookup yields CDR1 SGHAT and CDR2 FQNNGV. The CDR3 is CASSLTGGLGYGYTF. CDR3 bases: TGTGCCAGCAGCCTAACGGGGGGGCTGGGCTATGGCTACACCTTC.

This chain connects TRBV5-4 to TRBJ2-7; 9 bases fit TRBD2. CDR3 size: 16 residues. V was pared by 0 bases and J by 2 bases, with 6 bases of the junction left unmatched. From germline, CDR1 is SGHNT and CDR2 YYREEE (reference sequence). The CDR3 DNA reads TGTGCCAGCAGCTTGGTCAGCGGGAGGACCCCCTACGAGCAGTACTTC. Amino acid sequence: CASSLVSGRTPYEQYF.

This clone was seen just once. The gene calls are TRBV7-2 and TRBJ1-1, with D possibly TRBD1 on 5 matching bases. The germline V and J ends were trimmed by 6 bases and 2 bases, with 10 bases remaining between them. Germline assignment: CDR1 SGHTA and CDR2 FQGNSA. The CDR3 runs to 13 residues. CDR3 amino acids: CASRLRGNTEAFF. The CDR3 DNA follows: TGTGCCAGCAGGCTTAGGGGAAACACTGAAGCTTTCTTT.

The rearrangement joins TRBV19 to TRBJ2-7; D possibly corresponds to TRBD2 (7 bases). CDR3 length: 14 residues. In germline, CDR1 is LNHDA, CDR2 SQIVND (reference sequence). Trimming stripped 2 bases from V and 3 bases from J, with 11 bases between. CDR3 loop: CASSITGGLYEQYF. The CDR3 bases are TGTGCCAGTAGTATAACGGGGGGCCTCTACGAGCAGTACTTC. Combining the CDR3 with reference TRBV19 and TRBJ2-7 gives the whole variable domain DGGITQSPKYLFRKEGQNVTLSCEQNLNHDAMYWYRQDPGQGLRLIYYSQIVNDFQKGDIAEGYSVSREKKESFPLTVTSAQKNPTAFYLCASSITGGLYEQYFGPGTRLTVT.

This clone was picked up one time. V gene TRBV10-1 combines with J gene TRBJ2-3; the D gene is possibly TRBD1 (6 bases). The CDR3 covers 14 residues. V was cut by 3 bases and J by 0 bases, with 7 bases left in between. Germline CDR1 WNHNN, CDR2 SYGVQD (reference sequence). CDR3 nucleotides: TGCGCCAGCAGTGACAGGGGAAGCACAGATACGCAGTATTTT. It translates to CASSDRGSTDTQYF.

The rearrangement links TRBV11-2 to TRBJ2-5, with TRBD1 as a possible D gene (6 bases). Trimming shortened V by 3 bases and J by 5 bases, and 19 bases separated the two germline ends. CDR1 and CDR2 (germline): SGHAT, FQNNGV. The CDR3 has 16 residues. The CDR3 spells CASSLLGRGWLETQYF. The CDR3 nucleotides are TGTGCCAGCAGCTTGCTCGGCAGGGGATGGTTGGAGACCCAGTACTTC.